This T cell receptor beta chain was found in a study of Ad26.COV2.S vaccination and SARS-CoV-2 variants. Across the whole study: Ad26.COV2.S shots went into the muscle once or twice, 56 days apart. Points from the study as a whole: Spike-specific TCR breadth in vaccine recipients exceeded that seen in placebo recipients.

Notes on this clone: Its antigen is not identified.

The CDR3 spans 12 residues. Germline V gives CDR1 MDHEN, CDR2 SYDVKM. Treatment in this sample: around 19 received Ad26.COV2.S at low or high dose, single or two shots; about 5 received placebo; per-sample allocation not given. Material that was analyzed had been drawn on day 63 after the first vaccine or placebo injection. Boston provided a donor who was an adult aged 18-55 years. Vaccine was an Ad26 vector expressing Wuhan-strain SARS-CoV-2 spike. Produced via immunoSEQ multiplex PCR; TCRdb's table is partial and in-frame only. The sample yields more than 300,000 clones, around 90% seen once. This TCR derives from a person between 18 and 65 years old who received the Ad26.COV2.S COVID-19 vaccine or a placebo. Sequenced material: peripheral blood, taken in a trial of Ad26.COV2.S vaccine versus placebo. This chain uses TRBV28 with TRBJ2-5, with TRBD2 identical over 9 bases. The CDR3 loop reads CGAGGGQETQYF. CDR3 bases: TGTGGAGCGGGAGGCGGGCAAGAGACCCAGTACTTC.